These 14 T cell receptor delta chains originate from one sample sequenced in a study of Vδ1+ human thymocytes. Their antigen targets remain unknown. Regarding the study as a whole: Thymic TRG and TRD repertoires appeared highly polyclonal, with Gaussian CDR3 length distributions.

RNA was extracted from the cells and then reverse transcribed. Pooled V-gene forward primers with one constant-region reverse primer generated the CDR3 amplicons by multiplex PCR. TCRdb reprocessed the multiplex PCR reads using CATT. The repertoire holds roughly 55,000 delta-chain clones, with 15% to 20% as singletons. Sequenced input: Vdelta1+ gamma-delta thymocytes from the thymus. This sample's subset: FACS-sorted CD3+ TCRalphabeta- TCRVdelta1+ TCRVdelta2- thymocytes. Receptors originate from a boy less than two years old who had congenital heart surgery.

Points on this clone: This could be a read error, since a much larger clone is one nucleotide away. Distinct nucleotide sequences in the sample also encode this CDR3. V usage is TRAV29/DV5 and J usage is TRDJ2; 7 positions match TRDD3. The CDR3 loop spans 19 amino acids. Germline loops: CDR1 NSMFDY, CDR2 ISSIKDK. CDR3 protein: CAARERFTGALTWGAQLFF. In nucleotides, the CDR3 is TGTGCCGCAAGAGAGCGATTTACTGGGGCTCTAACTTGGGGAGCACAACTCTTCTTT.

The chain carries TRDV1 and TRDJ1; 13 positions match TRDD3. V trimming: 4 bases; J trimming: 2 bases; junction bases outside the gene matches: 7. CDR3 length: 17 amino acids. Germline lookup yields CDR1 TSWWSYY and CDR2 QGS. The CDR3 DNA is TGTGCTCTTGGGGGTCCGCTACTGGGGGATACGACCGATAAACTCATCTTT. It translates to CALGGPLLGDTTDKLIF.

The chain uses TRDV1 and TRDJ1; 9 bases fit TRDD2. V was clipped by 4 bases and J by 0 bases; unmatched bases: 24. The CDR3 totals 22 residues. The germline V gene encodes CDR1 TSWWSYY and CDR2 QGS. CDR3 DNA sequence: TGTGCTCTTGGGGGCCCTTCCTACGTCAGTGGGGGAGGATGTGTTTACACCGATAAACTCATCTTT. It encodes CALGGPSYVSGGGCVYTDKLIF.

The chain joins TRDV1 to TRDJ1; TRDD3 aligns across 13 bases. CDR1 and CDR2 from the germline V gene are TSWWSYY and QGS. The junction had 19 bases not matched to a gene; V was cut back by 0 bases and J by 0 bases. CDR3 size: 23 residues. The CDR3, as DNA: TGTGCTCTTGGGGAACTTAGCCTTCCTACGACTGGGGGATACGCGTGGTACACCGATAAACTCATCTTT. This sequence encodes CALGELSLPTTGGYAWYTDKLIF.

The chain has TRDV1 and TRDJ1, with a possible D match to TRDD3 (10 bases). Trimming pared 1 base from V and 2 bases from J, leaving 32 bases between. CDR3 size: 22 residues. Germline assignment: CDR1 TSWWSYY and CDR2 QGS. DNA of the CDR3: TGTGCTCTTGGGGAACAGCCTTCCTACCGAACTGGGGGGATACGCCCTACCGATAAACTCATCTTT. Protein: CALGEQPSYRTGGIRPTDKLIF.

The chain combines TRDV1 with TRDJ1, with D tentatively TRDD3 (6 bases). This CDR3 spans 18 amino acids. The V end was cut by 4 bases, the J end by 0 bases, with 21 bases between. Germline-derived CDR1 and CDR2 are TSWWSYY and QGS. CDR3 nucleotide sequence: TGTGCTCTTGGGGTTCAAAGCACAATACTGGGTTACACCGATAAACTCATCTTT. Amino acids: CALGVQSTILGYTDKLIF.

This clone was picked up a small number of times. V gene TRDV1 combines with J gene TRDJ1; D is possibly TRDD3 (6 bases). Germline values: CDR1 TSWWSYY, CDR2 QGS. This CDR3 has 21 amino acids. Trimming removed 2 bases from V and 0 bases from J, with 28 bases in between. The CDR3 loop is CALGEKRSSWGVELYTDKLIF. Written as DNA, the CDR3 is TGTGCTCTTGGGGAAAAAAGATCCTCGTGGGGGGTTGAATTGTACACCGATAAACTCATCTTT.

There are many counts of this clone. V gene TRDV2 combines with J gene TRDJ1; 11 nucleotides line up with TRDD3. The CDR3 is made up of 17 amino acids. V lost 5 bases to trimming and J lost 1 base; unmatched junction nucleotides: 11. Germline loops: CDR1 GEAIGNYY, CDR2 EKD. The CDR3 DNA is TGTGCCTGTGCCGCCCCCTGGGGGATACTCTTCACCGATAAACTCATCTTT. This encodes CACAAPWGILFTDKLIF.

The chain combines TRDV1 with TRDJ1, with 7 bases that match TRDD3. Trimming removed 8 bases from V and 0 bases from J; junction bases left unmatched: 30. The CDR3 loop spans 22 amino acids. The germline gives CDR1 TSWWSYY, CDR2 QGS. The CDR3 protein is CALRLLGLINWGPGRYTDKLIF. The CDR3 DNA reads TGTGCTCTTAGGCTACTAGGGTTAATTAACTGGGGACCCGGTCGATACACCGATAAACTCATCTTT.

The chain has TRDV1 and TRDJ1; TRDD3 matches 8 bases. The CDR3 is 23 amino acids. The germline V gene has CDR1 TSWWSYY and CDR2 QGS. The V segment lost 3 bases and the J segment 1 base; nucleotides outside the gene matches: 28. CDR3: CALGEPTALTPGSWGILTDKLIF. The CDR3 DNA reads as TGTGCTCTTGGGGAGCCCACCGCCCTTACTCCCGGCTCTTGGGGGATCCTCACCGATAAACTCATCTTT.

This clone has only a few counts. The germline gene is not matched at one end of the junction; a read error may be the cause. This chain links TRDV1 with TRDJ1; TRDD3 matches 9 bases. The CDR3 runs to 19 residues. Germline V gene sequence: CDR1 TSWWSYY, CDR2 QGS. CDR3 sequence: CALGELPPTGDTITGKLIF. CDR3 coding DNA: TGTGCTCTTGGGGAACTGCCCCCAACGGGGGATACTATAACCGGTAAACTCATCTTT.

This clone was seen a handful of times. The chain uses TRDV1 and TRDJ1; D is unresolved. The CDR3 consists of 19 residues. V was trimmed by 5 bases and J by 8 bases, leaving 33 bases between them. Germline assignment: CDR1 TSWWSYY and CDR2 QGS. CDR3 residues: CALGSPLFPQRGVWAKLIF. The CDR3 DNA reads TGTGCTCTTGGGTCTCCCTTATTCCCCCAAAGAGGAGTATGGGCAAAACTCATCTTT.

In the case of this clone: This could be a read error, since a much larger clone is one nucleotide away. The chain is built from TRDV2 and TRDJ1; D possibly corresponds to TRDD1 (5 bases). CDR1 and CDR2 from the germline V gene are GEAIGNYY and EKD. CDR3 size: 17 residues. The CDR3, as DNA: TGTGCCCGTGACGCACGAATAGAAGGGAAAGTTACCGATAAACTCATCTTT. Translating it yields CARDARIEGKVTDKLIF.

A few counts support this clone. This chain uses TRDV1 with TRDJ1; 12 bases are a match to TRDD3. The V segment lost 5 bases and the J segment 4 bases; nucleotides outside the gene matches: 20. CDR3 size: 20 residues. In germline, CDR1 is TSWWSYY, CDR2 QGS. DNA for the CDR3: TGTGCTCTTGGGAAGGGACTCAAGCCTTTACTGGGGGATACCGTCGATAAACTCATCTTT. Amino acid sequence: CALGKGLKPLLGDTVDKLIF.